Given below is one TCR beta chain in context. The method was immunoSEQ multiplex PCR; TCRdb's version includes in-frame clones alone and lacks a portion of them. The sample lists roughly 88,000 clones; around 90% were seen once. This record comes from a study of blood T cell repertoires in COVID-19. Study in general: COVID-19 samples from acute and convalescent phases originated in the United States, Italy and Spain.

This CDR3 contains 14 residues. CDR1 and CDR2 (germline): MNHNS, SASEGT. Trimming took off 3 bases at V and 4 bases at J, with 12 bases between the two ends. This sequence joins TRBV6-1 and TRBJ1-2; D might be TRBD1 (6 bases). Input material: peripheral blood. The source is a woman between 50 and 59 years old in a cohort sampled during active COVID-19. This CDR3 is CASSDGQGFYGYTF. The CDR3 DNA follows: TGTGCCAGCAGTGATGGGCAGGGGTTCTATGGCTACACCTTC.